Following are 20 T cell receptor beta chains from one sample sequenced in a study of blood T cell repertoires in COVID-19 (dated by TCRdb to 2018 to 2021). Library preparation employed the immunoSEQ multiplex PCR assay. TCRdb took over this immuneACCESS table, retaining in-frame rearrangements with V and J assigned. Such tables are incomplete; in checked studies, under half of the missing clones stem from an unresolved V gene, and the remainder is unexplained. The sample has more than 85,000 clones on record, about 87% of them singletons. Approximately 7% of the sample goes to the ten largest clones. Input material: peripheral blood. The receptors were gathered from a woman aged 45-60 years with acute or convalescent COVID-19.

The chain recombines TRBV27 with TRBJ1-5, with D perhaps TRBD1 (6 bases). Trimming cost V 9 bases and J 2 bases, with 14 bases left between them. Germline V gene lookup returns CDR1 MNHEY and CDR2 SMNVEV (reference sequence). This CDR3 is built from 14 residues. The CDR3 DNA is TGTGCCAGTATGCACAGGGCTGGCAATCAGCCCCAGCATTTT. It codes for CASMHRAGNQPQHF.

The J gene is TRBJ1-5, the V gene TRBV7-2, with 10 positions matching TRBD1. V lost 3 bases and J lost 3; bases outside the gene matches: 2. Germline-derived CDR1 and CDR2 are SGHTA and FQGNSA. The CDR3 has 15 amino acids. The chain's CDR3 is CASSLTGGLNQPQHF. In DNA, the CDR3 is TGTGCCAGCAGCTTGACAGGGGGCCTCAATCAGCCCCAGCATTTT.

This clone appeared a few times. CDR3 DNA sequence: TGTGCCAGTACCAAGCGGGGGCGTAACACTGAAGCTTTCTTT. Translation gives CASTKRGRNTEAFF. The V gene is TRBV19, the J gene TRBJ1-1; the D gene is possibly TRBD1 (6 bases). Germline V CDR1 and CDR2: LNHDA, SQIVND (reference sequence). CDR3 size: 14 residues. The ends were cut back, 7 bases at V and 2 bases at J, with 14 bases in the middle. The entire variable domain, with the rest obtained from reference TRBV19 and TRBJ1-1, is as follows: DGGITQSPKYLFRKEGQNVTLSCEQNLNHDAMYWYRQDPGQGLRLIYYSQIVNDFQKGDIAEGYSVSREKKESFPLTVTSAQKNPTAFYLCASTKRGRNTEAFFGQGTRLTVV.

The chain links TRBV3-1 (or the pseudogene TRBV3-2) to TRBJ1-1; a weak D match, TRBD1 (6 bases). This CDR3 spans 14 amino acids. The germline V and J ends were trimmed by 5 bases and 3 bases, with 13 bases remaining between them. CDR1 and CDR2 from the germline V gene are LGHDT and YNNKEL (reference sequence). Here the CDR3 reads CASSIQGPHTEAFF. CDR3 bases: TGTGCCAGCAGCATACAGGGACCGCACACTGAAGCTTTCTTT.

The CDR3 here is CSVEIQDFSFSSGANVLTF. The CDR3 nucleotides are TGCAGCGTTGAGATCCAGGACTTTTCATTCAGCTCTGGGGCCAACGTCCTGACTTTC. The chain has TRBV29-1 and TRBJ2-6; D is possibly TRBD2 (5 bases). Trimming cost V 3 bases and J 0 bases, with 21 bases left between them. CDR1 and CDR2 from the germline V gene are SQVTM and ANQGSEA. CDR3 size: 19 residues.

To note about this clone: In the same sample, other DNA sequences code for this CDR3. The chain uses TRBV27 and TRBJ1-4; a possible D gene is TRBD1 (5 bases). There are 16 residues in the CDR3. In germline, CDR1 is MNHEY, CDR2 SMNVEV (reference sequence). V lost 3 bases to trimming and J lost 1 base, with 12 bases between them. In DNA form, the CDR3 reads TGTGCCAGCAGTTTGGCCGGGGGAGGAACTAATGAAAAACTGTTTTTT. Translating it yields CASSLAGGGTNEKLFF.

This chain connects TRBV6-1 to TRBJ2-7; D is perhaps TRBD2 (6 bases). Germline CDR1 is MNHNS and CDR2 is SASEGT. Trimming removed 2 bases from V and 0 bases from J, with 14 bases in between. The length of the CDR3 is 16 residues. CDR3 sequence (DNA): TGTGCCAGCAGTGAATGGGGCGGGGCTAGCTCCTACGAGCAGTACTTC. This codes for CASSEWGGASSYEQYF.

The chain uses TRBV2 and TRBJ2-7; perhaps TRBD2 as D (5 bases). V lost 4 bases and J lost 2, with 12 bases in between. Germline V lookup: CDR1 SNHLY, CDR2 FYNNEI. This CDR3 has 14 residues. The CDR3 here is CASSVTAVTYEQYF. The CDR3 nucleotides are TGTGCCAGCAGTGTTACAGCGGTCACCTACGAGCAGTACTTC.

The V gene is TRBV12-3 or TRBV12-4, the J gene TRBJ1-6; a possible D gene is TRBD1 (5 bases). CDR3 length: 13 amino acids. Deletions cut 5 bases from V and 7 bases from J, with 9 bases between. The CDR3 region is CASSREGNSPLHF. The CDR3 DNA sequence: TGTGCCAGCAGTCGGGAGGGGAATTCACCCCTCCACTTT.

J is TRBJ1-3 and V is TRBV19; possibly TRBD1 for D (5 bases). CDR1 and CDR2 (germline): LNHDA, SQIVND (reference sequence). The CDR3 consists of 13 residues. Trimming removed 8 bases from V and 0 bases from J, with 8 bases in between. The CDR3 protein is CASETVSGNTIYF. The CDR3 nucleotides read TGTGCCAGTGAGACAGTCTCTGGAAACACCATATATTTT.

CDR3 sequence reads: CASSYWEETSTDTQYF. DNA of the CDR3: TGTGCCAGCAGTTACTGGGAGGAAACTAGCACAGATACGCAGTATTTT. V usage is TRBV6-2 or TRBV6-3 and J usage is TRBJ2-3, with D tentatively TRBD2 (6 bases). Germline assignment: CDR1 MNHEY and CDR2 SVGEGT. CDR3 length: 16 residues. V lost 1 base to trimming and J lost 0 bases, with 11 bases between them.

V and J are TRBV7-3 and TRBJ1-1, with TRBD1 identical over 9 bases. The CDR3 is 14 amino acids. Germline lookup yields CDR1 SGHTA and CDR2 FQGTGA. J was trimmed by 5 bases and V by 5 bases; bases with no gene match: 6. The CDR3 loop is CASSPTGGWTEAFF. Here the CDR3 DNA reads TGTGCCAGCAGCCCAACAGGGGGCTGGACTGAAGCTTTCTTT.

V is TRBV6-5 and J is TRBJ1-2; 7 bases map to TRBD1. The ends lost 5 bases at V and 4 bases at J; junction bases unmatched: 7. The length of the CDR3 is 14 residues. Germline V lookup: CDR1 MNHEY, CDR2 SVGAGI. The CDR3 DNA follows: TGTGCCAGCAGTAAGACAGGGTCGGCCTATGGCTACACCTTC. Translating gives CASSKTGSAYGYTF.

The chain joins TRBV7-2 to TRBJ1-6; D remains ambiguous. Germline loops: CDR1 SGHTA, CDR2 FQGNSA. Trimming removed 7 bases at V and 2 bases at J, with 15 bases between. The length of the CDR3 is 16 residues. CDR3 loop: CASTPRPRAYNSPLHF. For the CDR3, the DNA is TGTGCCAGCACCCCGAGGCCCCGCGCCTATAATTCACCCCTCCACTTT.

The V gene is TRBV7-3, the J gene TRBJ2-2, with D perhaps TRBD1 (6 bases). Germline lookup yields CDR1 SGHTA and CDR2 FQGTGA. Trimming left V 5 bases short and J 7 bases short, with 23 bases between. The CDR3 sequence is 17 residues long. This CDR3 reads CASSREPIQGMDGELFF. The CDR3 DNA sequence: TGTGCCAGCAGCCGCGAGCCGATCCAGGGGATGGACGGGGAGCTGTTTTTT.

The rearrangement uses TRBV20-1 and TRBJ1-1; possible D gene TRBD1, 6 bases. V was cut by 3 bases and J by 2 bases, with 13 bases left in between. CDR1 and CDR2 (germline): DFQATT, SNEGSKA (reference sequence). The CDR3 consists of 14 residues. DNA for the CDR3: TGCAGTGCTAGTTCCCAGGGGACCAACACTGAAGCTTTCTTT. Translating it yields CSASSQGTNTEAFF.

J is TRBJ2-2 and V is TRBV4-1; 7 bases are shared with TRBD1. The CDR3 runs to 17 residues. J gave up 6 bases and V 0 bases, and 10 bases lay outside the gene matches. Germline CDR1 is MGHRA and CDR2 is YSYEKL. This CDR3 reads CASSQDFNRGPPGELFF. The CDR3 region has the DNA TGCGCCAGCAGCCAAGATTTCAACAGGGGTCCGCCCGGGGAGCTGTTTTTT.

The CDR3 DNA reads TGCGCCAGCAGCTTGTTTCCACAGGGTAGTGGGGAAAAACTGTTTTTT. It encodes CASSLFPQGSGEKLFF. The chain couples TRBV5-1 to TRBJ1-4; D perhaps matches TRBD1 (6 bases). The V and J ends lost 1 base and 8 bases respectively, with 18 bases between them. From germline, CDR1 is SGHRS and CDR2 YFSETQ. This CDR3 spans 16 amino acids.

CDR3 sequence reads: CASSGGGPGGYTF. DNA for the CDR3: TGTGCCAGCAGCGGAGGGGGACCAGGGGGCTACACCTTC. The gene calls are TRBV9 and TRBJ1-2; the D gene is possibly TRBD1 (6 bases). The CDR3 extends over 13 amino acids. Germline values: CDR1 SGDLS, CDR2 YYNGEE. The V and J ends lost 3 bases and 8 bases respectively, with 14 bases between them.

The CDR3 nucleotides read TGTGCCAGCAGCCAACAGGGAGCCAATCAGCCCCAGCATTTT. It translates to CASSQQGANQPQHF. The chain has TRBV2 and TRBJ1-5, with D tentatively TRBD1 (6 bases). Trimming left V 6 bases short and J 3 bases short, with 12 bases between. This CDR3 has 14 amino acids. Germline loops: CDR1 SNHLY, CDR2 FYNNEI.